Each of the 4 T cell receptor beta chains below was sequenced from the same sample in a study of T cells after posttransplantation cyclophosphamide. Here immunoSEQ multiplex PCR was the method, and the copy in TCRdb shows in-frame clones only, minus some. The table lists about 9,200 clones, 80% to 90% of them singletons, with around 1.6% in the top ten. Sequenced: memory CD4+ T cells sorted from PBMCs. The receptors were gathered from a woman in her sixties in good health, CMV-negative, and a related stem cell transplant donor.

The gene calls are TRBV10-2 and TRBJ1-6, with TRBD1 identical over 9 bases. CDR3 length: 14 residues. Germline CDR1 is WSHSY and CDR2 is SAAADI. With V trimmed by 7 bases and J by 7 bases, 5 bases remained unmatched. The CDR3 nucleotides are TGCGCCAGCACCCCGGACAGGGGAAATTCACCCCTCCACTTT. It encodes CASTPDRGNSPLHF.

The chain is built from TRBV11-2 and TRBJ2-1, with TRBD1 identical over 9 bases. Losses at the gene ends were 5 bases for V and 1 base for J; bases not matched to a gene: 3. CDR3 length equals 15 residues. Germline values: CDR1 SGHAT, CDR2 FQNNGV. The CDR3 here is CASSPDRGSYNEQFF. CDR3 DNA: TGTGCCAGCAGCCCGGACAGGGGATCCTACAATGAGCAGTTCTTC.

The genes are TRBV14 and TRBJ1-2, with 8 bases identical to TRBD1. Germline loops: CDR1 SGHDN, CDR2 FVKESK. The length of the CDR3 is 16 residues. Trimming at V came to 1 base and at J to 6 bases, leaving 10 bases not matched to a gene. The CDR3 nucleotides read TGTGCCAGCAGCCAAGTCCGAGGACAGGGCTCGGATGGCTACACCTTC. This sequence encodes CASSQVRGQGSDGYTF. Looking up the rest from reference TRBV14 and TRBJ1-2 gives the full variable domain: EAGVTQFPSHSVIEKGQTVTLRCDPISGHDNLYWYRRVMGKEIKFLLHFVKESKQDESGMPNNRFLAERTGGTYSTLKVQPAELEDSGVYFCASSQVRGQGSDGYTFGSGTRLTVV.

The chain combines TRBV29-1 with TRBJ2-3, with TRBD2 matching 9 bases. Germline assignment: CDR1 SQVTM and CDR2 ANQGSEA. The junction had 11 bases not matched to a gene; V was cut back by 6 bases and J by 4 bases. The CDR3 length is 15 residues. As DNA, the CDR3 is TGCAGCGTGGAATTTAGCGGGAGTATTTCAGATACGCAGTATTTT. Protein sequence: CSVEFSGSISDTQYF.